This T cell receptor beta chain was captured in a study of blood T cell repertoires in COVID-19. The germline CDR1 and CDR2 sequences are SNHLY and FYNNEI. Trimming cost V 6 bases and J 0 bases, with 15 bases left between them. The CDR3 contains 15 residues. Sequenced by immunoSEQ multiplex PCR; TCRdb stores in-frame clones only, minus some. The data show 150,000 to 200,000 clones, roughly 88% seen once. Enrollees, about 18 to 89 years old, lived in fewer than 25 US areas. This clonotype was sampled from a woman between 18 and 30 years old who had recovered from COVID-19. This rearrangement joins TRBV2 to TRBJ2-7; tentatively, D is TRBD2 (5 bases). Sequencing used PBMCs or T cells enriched from blood (not recorded which). This chain's CDR3 is CASSVTRPSSYEQYF. CDR3 DNA sequence: TGTGCCAGCAGCGTTACTAGACCCTCCTCCTACGAGCAGTACTTC.